Sequencing of this TCR beta chain was carried out in a study of T-cell reconstitution after alpha-beta-depleted transplantation in children. CDR3 length equals 13 residues. The germline CDR1 and CDR2 sequences are SGHRS and YFSETQ. V was clipped by 1 base and J by 3 bases, with 6 bases between them. Molecular barcoding with unique molecular identifiers was used for the TCRbeta library. TCRdb processed the PCR reads anew with MiXCR; each CDR3 protein has one entry. The table lists around 240,000 distinct CDR3 sequences, roughly 8% of them singletons, with approximately 6% in the top ten. There are many counts of this clonotype. Its antigen is unknown. Notes on the study in general: From newly produced T cells came most of the T-cell counts and diversity one year after transplant. Several hundred rapidly expanded clones from non-depleted graft cells reportedly supplied alpha-beta T cells about two months post-transplant.

The source material was PBMCs, mostly from graft donor cells, sampled 180 days after TCRalphabeta/CD19-depleted stem cell transplant. The genes are TRBV5-1 and TRBJ2-3; D is unclear. This clonotype was sampled from a male patient under 18 who had a stem cell transplant for acute lymphoblastic leukemia, so the T cells may come from the graft donor. The CDR3 region is CASSLRDTDTQYF. The CDR3 DNA sequence: TGCGCCAGCAGCTTGAGGGATACAGATACGCAGTATTTT.